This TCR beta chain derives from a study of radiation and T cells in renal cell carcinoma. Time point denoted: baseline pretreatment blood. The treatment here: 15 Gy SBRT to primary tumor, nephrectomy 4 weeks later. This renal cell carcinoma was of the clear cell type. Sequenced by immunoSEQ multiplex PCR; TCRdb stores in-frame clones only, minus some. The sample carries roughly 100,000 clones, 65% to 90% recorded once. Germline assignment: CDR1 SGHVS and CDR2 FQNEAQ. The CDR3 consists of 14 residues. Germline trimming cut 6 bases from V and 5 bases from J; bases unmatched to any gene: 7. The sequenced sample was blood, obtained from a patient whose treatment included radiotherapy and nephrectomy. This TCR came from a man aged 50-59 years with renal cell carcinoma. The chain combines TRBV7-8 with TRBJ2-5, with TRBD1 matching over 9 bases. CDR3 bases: TGTGCCAGCAGACTAAACAGGGGGCAGGAGACCCAGTACTTC. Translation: CASRLNRGQETQYF.